At least ten counts were recorded for the clone carrying this T cell receptor beta chain. Preparation of the TCRbeta library involved a method that used unique molecular identifiers. TCRdb processed the PCR reads anew with MiXCR; each CDR3 protein has one entry. The sample includes 150,000 to 200,000 distinct CDR3 sequences, roughly 6.8% of them seen just once. The record originates from a study of T-cell reconstitution after alpha-beta-depleted transplantation in children. The germline V gene has CDR1 WSHSY and CDR2 SAAADI. The CDR3 covers 14 residues. Deletions cut 5 bases from V and 3 bases from J, with 11 bases between.

This chain joins TRBV10-2 and TRBJ1-3, with unresolved D. The origin of this receptor is a human donor who donated a stem cell graft to a child with Wiskott-Aldrich syndrome. Specimen: PBMCs from the stem cell graft donor, collected from the stem cell graft. CDR3 region: CASSRGMDGNTIYF. As DNA, the CDR3 is TGCGCCAGCAGTAGAGGGATGGATGGAAACACCATATATTTT.